This T cell receptor (beta chain) emerged from a study of blood T cell repertoires in COVID-19. Looking at the study overall: The cDNA or gDNA used as material had been derived from T cells, B-cell-depleted T cells, or PBMCs.

The V gene's germline CDR1 is MDHEN and CDR2 SYDVKM. Germline trimming cut 5 bases from V and 7 bases from J; bases unmatched to any gene: 11. This CDR3 spans 15 amino acids. The protocol was immunoSEQ multiplex PCR, while the TCRdb copy is restricted to in-frame clones and leaves out a portion. This table has 470,000 or so clones, over 75% appearing once. This clone occurred once. The chain is built from TRBV28 and TRBJ2-5; TRBD2 matches at 9 bases. The TCR comes from a human donor in a cohort sampled during active COVID-19. Sequencing input: peripheral blood. CDR3 nucleotide sequence: TGTGCCAGCAGTCTCCCGACTAGCGGATTGGGGACCCAGTACTTC. This gives the protein CASSLPTSGLGTQYF.